This T cell receptor beta chain was obtained from a study of early T cells in non-severe SARS-CoV-2 infection. Study-wide context: Sequencing of bulk RNA from unsorted whole blood was done, without chain pairing. Regarding the study as a whole: VDJdb matching, biased toward anti-spike CD8 responses, missed private and CD4 specificities.

Individual cDNA molecules received unique molecular identifiers during library preparation. TCRdb independently ran MiXCR on the 5' RACE reads; one entry per CDR3 protein. The sample shows some 85,000 distinct CDR3 sequences, approximately 14% of them seen only once. This clonotype was detected only a few times. Its specificity is not known. This CDR3 has 14 amino acids. V was trimmed by 3 bases and J by 9 bases, leaving 18 bases between them. CDR1 SGHRS and CDR2 YFSETQ come from the germline V gene. The source of this sequence is an adult who was a healthcare worker with PCR-confirmed SARS-CoV-2 infection or an uninfected control (not recorded which). This rearrangement joins TRBV5-1 to TRBJ2-5; weak D call: TRBD2 (5 bases). The sample taken for sequencing was whole blood. The CDR3 DNA reads as TGCGCCAGCAGCTACGACGGAGGTTCAAGGTCCCAGTACTTC. It encodes CASSYDGGSRSQYF.